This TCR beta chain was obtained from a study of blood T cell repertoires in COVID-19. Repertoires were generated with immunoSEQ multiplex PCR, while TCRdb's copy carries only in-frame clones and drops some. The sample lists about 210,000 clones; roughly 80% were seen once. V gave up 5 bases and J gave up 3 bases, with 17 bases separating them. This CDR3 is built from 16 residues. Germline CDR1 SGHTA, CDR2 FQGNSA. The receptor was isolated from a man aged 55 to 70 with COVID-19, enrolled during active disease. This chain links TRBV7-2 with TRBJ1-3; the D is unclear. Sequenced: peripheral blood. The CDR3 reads CASSPTPGLGGNTIYF. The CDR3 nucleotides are TGTGCCAGCAGCCCTACCCCGGGTCTGGGTGGAAACACCATATATTTT.